The clone carrying this TCR beta chain was seen at least ten times. Its antigen is still unknown. Building of the TCR beta libraries involved iRepertoire HTBI primers and Arm-PCR of CDR3 regions. TCRdb reprocessed the multiplex PCR reads via MiXCR and lists one record per CDR3 protein. Of about 420,000 distinct CDR3 sequences detected, about a sixth appear once; the ten largest clones hold approximately 22%. The sample belongs to a study of regulatory T cells in long-lasting Graves disease. Study-wide findings and caveats: Persistent disease showed a preference for TRBV28, TRBJ1-2 and TRBJ2-5.

Regarding time point: newly diagnosed GD, antithyroid drugs for less than 3 months. Generation of the TCR library employed RNA extracted from PBMCs. The CDR3 runs to 13 residues. Trimming cost V 2 bases and J 2 bases, with 6 bases left between them. Looked up from germline, CDR1 is MNHEY and CDR2 is SMNVEV (reference sequence). A further study also used this sample, focusing on T cells in Graves' hyperthyroidism and ophthalmopathy. That report notes: Subjects aged 18 to 65 presented with newly diagnosed hyperthyroidism of less than 2 months' duration. A model of 13 V-J features distinguished ophthalmopathy from stable hyperthyroidism.

This chain links TRBV27 with TRBJ2-5; D is unresolved. The sequence came from a woman younger than 35 with Graves disease. Sequencing used peripheral blood mononuclear cells (PBMCs), obtained at new diagnosis, from a patient treated with antithyroid drugs. The CDR3 DNA follows: TGTGCCAGCAGTTTAATAAGTCAAGAGACCCAGTACTTC. It codes for CASSLISQETQYF.